The T cell receptor (beta chain) under discussion was sequenced for a study of shared clonotypes between healthy human individuals. Study at large: The people who gave samples were a couple of women and three men aged 18 to 49. Broader study findings: Tissues were not sampled, only blood, and their repertoires likely differ. Of the naive CD4 clonotypes, around 4.7% were shared across a few donors.

On this clone: Its cognate antigen is unknown.

Terminally differentiated effector memory CD45RA+ cells were excluded by CCR7 positive selection of CD45RO-negative cells. The deep-level immunoSEQ assay was used. Assay used: immunoSEQ multiplex PCR; TCRdb lists only in-frame clones, some missing. The top ten hold more than 0.3% of the sample, which has 600,000 or so clones, roughly 98% seen once. What was sequenced was naive CD8+ T cells sorted from blood. The TCR originated in a man younger than 40 in good health.

CDR3 in DNA: TGTGCCAGCAATGGGAGGATTGCAAATGGCTACACCTTC. Protein sequence: CASNGRIANGYTF. The chain has TRBV2 and TRBJ1-2, with D unresolved. In germline, CDR1 is SNHLY, CDR2 FYNNEI. V was cut by 7 bases and J by 6 bases, with 15 bases left in between. The length of the CDR3 is 13 residues.